Listed here are 27 T cell receptor beta chains from one sample, sequenced in a study of blood T cell repertoires in COVID-19. Profiled with immunoSEQ multiplex PCR; TCRdb holds only in-frame clones, not every one. The data show under 200,000 clones, around three quarters seen once. Sequenced material: peripheral blood. The origin of the receptors is a man aged 60 to 75 with acute or convalescent COVID-19.

There are a few counts of this clone. The V and J genes are TRBV5-1 and TRBJ2-1; 9 bases are shared with TRBD2. CDR1 and CDR2 from the germline V gene are SGHRS and YFSETQ. This CDR3 comprises 14 residues. The ends lost 3 bases at V and 5 bases at J; junction bases unmatched: 3. CDR3 sequence: CASSSAGGNNEQFF. Written as DNA, the CDR3 is TGCGCCAGCAGCTCCGCGGGGGGGAACAATGAGCAGTTCTTC.

This chain joins TRBV30 and TRBJ1-3; tentative D call: TRBD1 (6 bases). V dropped 2 bases and J dropped 4 bases, with 15 bases sitting between them. Germline V gives CDR1 GTSNPN, CDR2 SVGIG (reference sequence). This CDR3 has 15 residues. The CDR3 loop reads CAWSTGGAGGNTIYF. CDR3 bases: TGTGCCTGGAGTACCGGGGGGGCGGGAGGAAACACCATATATTTT.

This chain connects TRBV9 to TRBJ1-2; TRBD1 aligns across 7 bases. The trim removed 2 bases at V and 3 bases at J, leaving 4 bases unmatched. The germline CDR1 and CDR2 sequences are SGDLS and YYNGEE. The CDR3 totals 14 residues. CDR3 amino acids: CASSVDRADYGYTF. CDR3 coding DNA: TGTGCCAGCAGCGTCGACAGGGCGGACTATGGCTACACCTTC.

As regards this clone: Within the sample, other DNA sequences also encode this same CDR3. The chain couples TRBV4-3 to TRBJ2-7; D possibly corresponds to TRBD1 (5 bases). This CDR3 comprises 15 residues. Germline values: CDR1 LGHNA, CDR2 YSLEER. V was clipped by 0 bases and J by 2 bases, with 11 bases between them. CDR3 sequence: CASSQDGQGPYEQYF. In DNA, the CDR3 is TGCGCCAGCAGCCAAGATGGCCAGGGCCCCTACGAGCAGTACTTC.

The chain uses TRBV27 and TRBJ1-2; TRBD1 matches 7 bases. CDR1 and CDR2 (germline): MNHEY, SMNVEV (reference sequence). V lost 6 bases, J lost 0 bases, and 13 bases stayed unmatched. The CDR3 has 17 residues. The CDR3 coding sequence is TGTGCCAGCAGGCGACAGGGATCCCCCACCTCTAACTATGGCTACACCTTC. Translating it yields CASRRQGSPTSNYGYTF.

The rearrangement joins TRBV18 to TRBJ2-5, with TRBD1 matching over 10 bases. The CDR3 sequence is 15 residues long. J lost 4 bases, V lost 5 bases, and 7 bases had no gene match. Germline V gene data show CDR1 as KGHSH and CDR2 as LQKENI. Here the CDR3 reads CASSATGGNSETQYF. The CDR3 DNA follows: TGTGCCAGCTCAGCGACAGGGGGCAATTCAGAGACCCAGTACTTC.

This clone was counted a single time. The V gene is TRBV10-3, the J gene TRBJ2-7; D not certain. V lost 5 bases to trimming and J lost 1 base, with 9 bases between them. The CDR3 is 13 residues long. The germline V gene has CDR1 ENHRY and CDR2 SYGVKD. The DNA of the CDR3 is TGTGCCATCAGTCTCGACGGGTCCTACGAGCAGTACTTC. This sequence encodes CAISLDGSYEQYF.

The V and J genes are TRBV9 and TRBJ1-1; 9 bases fit TRBD1. This CDR3 region has 13 residues. V trimming: 7 bases; J trimming: 5 bases; junction bases outside the gene matches: 6. The germline gives CDR1 SGDLS, CDR2 YYNGEE. This CDR3 reads CASRRQGDTEAFF. For the CDR3, the DNA is TGTGCCAGCCGACGACAGGGGGATACTGAAGCTTTCTTT. Combining the CDR3 with reference TRBV9 and TRBJ1-1 gives the whole variable domain DSGVTQTPKHLITATGQRVTLRCSPRSGDLSVYWYQQSLDQGLQFLIQYYNGEERAKGNILERFSAQQFPDLHSELNLSSLELGDSALYFCASRRQGDTEAFFGQGTRLTVV.

This chain joins TRBV6-6 and TRBJ2-2; TRBD1 matches at 10 bases. CDR3 length: 14 residues. Losses at the gene ends were 6 bases for V and 4 bases for J; bases not matched to a gene: 2. Germline assignment: CDR1 MNHNY and CDR2 SVGAGI (reference sequence). The CDR3 sequence: CASRGQGSTGELFF. The CDR3 DNA sequence: TGTGCCAGCAGGGGACAGGGGTCCACCGGGGAGCTGTTTTTT.

The chain joins TRBV24-1 to TRBJ2-7; 11 bases are a match to TRBD1. This CDR3 is built from 17 residues. V lost 5 bases and J lost 0; bases outside the gene matches: 8. Per germline, CDR1 KGHDR and CDR2 SFDVKD. CDR3 in amino acids: CATSGAGTGGSSYEQYF. The CDR3 coding sequence is TGTGCCACCAGTGGGGCCGGGACAGGGGGTAGCTCCTACGAGCAGTACTTC.

Comments on this clone: The same CDR3 arises from other DNA sequences in this sample as well. The chain recombines TRBV18 with TRBJ2-2; 7 positions agree with TRBD1. This CDR3 has 15 amino acids. Germline values: CDR1 KGHSH, CDR2 LQKENI. V lost 6 bases to trimming and J lost 0 bases; unmatched junction nucleotides: 4. The CDR3 DNA reads as TGTGCCAGCTCGTCCGGGACAGCGAACACCGGGGAGCTGTTTTTT. Its protein product is CASSSGTANTGELFF.

The V call is TRBV18, the J call TRBJ1-5; D is undetermined. This CDR3 comprises 15 residues. Germline V gene sequence: CDR1 KGHSH, CDR2 LQKENI. V lost 1 base, J lost 0 bases, and 7 bases lay in between. CDR3 loop: CASSPQTDSNQPQHF. The CDR3 DNA reads as TGTGCCAGCTCACCACAAACTGATAGCAATCAGCCCCAGCATTTT. The full variable domain, rest sourced from reference TRBV18 and TRBJ1-5, is NAGVMQNPRHLVRRRGQEARLRCSPMKGHSHVYWYRQLPEEGLKFMVYLQKENIIDESGMPKERFSAEFPKEGPSILRIQQVVRGDSAAYFCASSPQTDSNQPQHFGDGTRLSIL.

The V and J genes are TRBV2 and TRBJ2-1; D possibly corresponds to TRBD1 (6 bases). The V and J ends lost 7 bases and 10 bases respectively, with 23 bases between them. The CDR3 has 15 amino acids. The V gene's germline CDR1 is SNHLY and CDR2 FYNNEI. This chain's CDR3 is CASTRMGHSLEEQFF. The CDR3 region has the DNA TGTGCCAGCACAAGGATGGGACATTCCCTAGAAGAGCAGTTCTTC.

The chain uses TRBV7-2 and TRBJ1-4; TRBD1 agrees at 7 bases. The V gene's germline CDR1 is SGHTA and CDR2 FQGNSA. The CDR3 covers 15 residues. The V and J ends lost 3 bases and 5 bases, in that order; junction bases with no gene match: 6. This chain's CDR3 is CASSFPTGKNEKLFF. The CDR3 region has the DNA TGTGCCAGCAGCTTCCCGACAGGGAAAAATGAAAAACTGTTTTTT.

This rearrangement joins TRBV6-2 or TRBV6-3 to TRBJ2-7; TRBD2 matches 8 bases. Per the germline V gene, CDR1 is MNHEY and CDR2 is SVGEGT. The CDR3 spans 13 residues. Trimming took 4 bases from V and 5 from J; bases not matched to a gene: 4. CDR3 DNA sequence: TGTGCCAGCAGTTCTACGGGGGGGAACGAGCAGTACTTC. As protein: CASSSTGGNEQYF.

This clone appeared a single time. V gene TRBV6-2 or TRBV6-3 combines with J gene TRBJ1-2; 11 bases line up with TRBD1. The CDR3 is made up of 13 amino acids. Losses at the gene ends were 7 bases for V and 9 bases for J; bases not matched to a gene: 7. The germline gives CDR1 MNHEY, CDR2 SVGEGT. In DNA, the CDR3 is TGTGCCAGCACCCCCGGACAGGGGGCGCGCTACACCTTC. Translation gives CASTPGQGARYTF.

This clone was seen a few times. This chain joins TRBV7-2 and TRBJ2-3, with 11 bases identical to TRBD2. Unmatched junction bases numbered 6, after V lost 0 bases and J lost 4 bases. The germline V gene encodes CDR1 SGHTA and CDR2 FQGNSA. This CDR3 has 17 amino acids. This CDR3 reads CASSLAVAGGRSDTQYF. CDR3 nucleotides: TGTGCCAGCAGCTTAGCTGTAGCGGGGGGGCGTTCAGATACGCAGTATTTT.

The chain joins TRBV19 to TRBJ2-5; 9 bases are shared with TRBD1. Germline assignment: CDR1 LNHDA and CDR2 SQIVND (reference sequence). This CDR3 has 15 residues. Unmatched junction bases numbered 5, after V lost 3 bases and J lost 3 bases. Here the CDR3 reads CASSIAGQGKETQYF. Here the CDR3 DNA reads TGTGCCAGTAGTATTGCCGGACAGGGGAAAGAGACCCAGTACTTC.

DNA of the CDR3: TGCGCCAGCAAGGGGGTGAGCTCTGGAAACACCATATATTTT. The encoded protein is CASKGVSSGNTIYF. The chain combines TRBV5-1 with TRBJ1-3; possibly TRBD1 for D (6 bases). The V end lost 6 bases, the J end lost 0 bases, and 10 bases lay between the germline ends. Germline V gene data show CDR1 as SGHRS and CDR2 as YFSETQ. There are 14 residues in the CDR3.

This sequence joins TRBV6-5 and TRBJ2-1; 7 positions match TRBD1. After removal of 6 bases from V and 5 bases from J, the junction contained 10 bases not matched to a gene. CDR1 and CDR2 from the germline V gene are MNHEY and SVGAGI. The CDR3 loop spans 15 amino acids. The CDR3 DNA reads TGTGCCAGCAGACAGTACCGGGACAGCAACAATGAGCAGTTCTTC. Protein sequence: CASRQYRDSNNEQFF.

The chain has TRBV14 and TRBJ2-5, with 9 nucleotides matching TRBD1. Germline loops: CDR1 SGHDN, CDR2 FVKESK. This CDR3 is built from 21 residues. J lost 5 bases, V lost 1 base, and 23 bases had no gene match. CDR3 nucleotide sequence: TGTGCCAGCAGCCAAGGATACAAGGGGACAGGGAAGTCGGTCAATCTGGAGACCCAGTACTTC. Its translation: CASSQGYKGTGKSVNLETQYF.

The genes are TRBV7-3 and TRBJ2-2; possible D gene TRBD2, 6 bases. Germline assignment: CDR1 SGHTA and CDR2 FQGTGA. Trimming shortened V by 4 bases and J by 7 bases, and 13 bases separated the two germline ends. This CDR3 spans 14 amino acids. The CDR3 protein is CASSWNAGFGELFF. CDR3 sequence (DNA): TGTGCCAGCAGCTGGAATGCGGGGTTCGGGGAGCTGTTTTTT.

In this sample, this clone turned up a few times. The chain joins TRBV13 to TRBJ2-7; 7 bases line up with TRBD1. Trimming cost V 5 bases and J 0 bases; bases outside gene matches: 4. Germline CDR1 PRHDT, CDR2 FYEKMQ (reference sequence). The CDR3 extends over 14 amino acids. CDR3 in DNA: TGTGCCAGCAGCCCGACAGGGAACTCCTACGAGCAGTACTTC. It yields the protein CASSPTGNSYEQYF.

DNA for the CDR3: TGTGCCATCAGTGCGAGGGACAGCTACACTGAAGCTTTCTTT. This encodes CAISARDSYTEAFF. The V and J genes are TRBV10-3 and TRBJ1-1; 7 bases fit TRBD1. This CDR3 has 14 residues. Germline V CDR1 and CDR2: ENHRY, SYGVKD. J lost 3 bases, V lost 4 bases, and 5 bases had no gene match.

V and J are TRBV7-2 and TRBJ2-1, with 9 bases lining up with TRBD2. The CDR3 spans 16 residues. CDR1 is SGHTA, CDR2 FQGNSA, per germline. V shed 1 base and J 10 bases; nucleotides not matched to a gene: 11. The CDR3 DNA reads as TGTGCCAGCAGCTTAGGACCGGGCGGGGGGGCCGGAGAGCAGTTCTTC. As protein: CASSLGPGGGAGEQFF.

The chain recombines TRBV3-1 (or the pseudogene TRBV3-2) with TRBJ1-3; D call uncertain. Germline V gives CDR1 LGHDT, CDR2 YNNKEL (reference sequence). V lost 4 bases, J lost 7 bases, and 5 bases lay in between. The CDR3 runs 11 residues. CDR3: CASSLRNTIYF. CDR3 bases: TGTGCCAGCAGCCTTCGGAACACCATATATTTT.

V is TRBV19 and J is TRBJ1-2; 8 bases are a match to TRBD1. There are 15 residues in the CDR3. Germline loops: CDR1 LNHDA, CDR2 SQIVND (reference sequence). The junction had 13 bases not matched to a gene; V was cut back by 6 bases and J by 7 bases. The CDR3 sequence is CASSQDRDMWAGYTF. The DNA of the CDR3 is TGTGCCAGTAGCCAGGACAGGGATATGTGGGCTGGCTACACCTTC.